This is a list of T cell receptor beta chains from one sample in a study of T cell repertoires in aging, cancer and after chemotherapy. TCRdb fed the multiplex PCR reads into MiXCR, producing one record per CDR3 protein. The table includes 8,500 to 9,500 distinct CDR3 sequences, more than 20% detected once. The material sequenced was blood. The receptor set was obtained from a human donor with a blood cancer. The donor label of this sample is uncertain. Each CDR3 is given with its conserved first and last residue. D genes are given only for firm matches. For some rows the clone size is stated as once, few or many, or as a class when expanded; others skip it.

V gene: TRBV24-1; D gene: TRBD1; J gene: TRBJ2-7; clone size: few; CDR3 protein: CATSEGTGWSYEQYF; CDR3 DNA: TGTGCCACCAGTGAGGGGACAGGGTGGTCCTACGAGCAGTACTTC
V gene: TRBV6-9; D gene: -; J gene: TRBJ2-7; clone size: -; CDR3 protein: CASSYEQGDEQYF; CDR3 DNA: TGTGCCAGCAGTTACGAACAGGGCGACGAGCAGTACTTC
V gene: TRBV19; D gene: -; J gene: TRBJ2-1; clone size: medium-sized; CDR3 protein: CASTSIAATYNEQFF; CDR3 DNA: TGTGCCAGTACCTCGATAGCGGCTACCTACAATGAGCAGTTCTTC
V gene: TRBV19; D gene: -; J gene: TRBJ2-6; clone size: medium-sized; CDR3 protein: CASSRYLSGANVLTF; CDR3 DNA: TGTGCCAGTAGTCGTTACCTCTCTGGGGCCAACGTCCTGACTTTC
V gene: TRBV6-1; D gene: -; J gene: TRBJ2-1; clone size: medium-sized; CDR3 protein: CASSVRRDIEQFF; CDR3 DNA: TGTGCCAGCAGTGTTCGAAGGGATATTGAGCAGTTCTTC
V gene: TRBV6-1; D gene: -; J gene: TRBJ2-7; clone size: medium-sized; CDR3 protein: CASSLTGTPPNGQYF; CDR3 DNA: TGTGCCAGCAGCCTGACCGGGACCCCCCCCAACGGGCAGTATTTC
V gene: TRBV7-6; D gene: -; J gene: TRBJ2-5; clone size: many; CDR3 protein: CASRIRVGETQYF; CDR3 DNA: TGTGCCAGCAGAATAAGGGTTGGGGAGACCCAGTACTTC
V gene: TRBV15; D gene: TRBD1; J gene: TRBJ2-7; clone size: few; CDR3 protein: CATSPDRGRSYEQYF; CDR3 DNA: TGTGCCACCAGCCCAGACAGGGGGAGGTCCTACGAGCAGTACTTC
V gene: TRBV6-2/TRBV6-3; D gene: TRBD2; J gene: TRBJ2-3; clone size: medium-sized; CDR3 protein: CASSALLAGVADTQYF; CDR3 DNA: TGTGCCAGCAGTGCCCTCCTAGCGGGAGTCGCAGATACGCAGTATTTT
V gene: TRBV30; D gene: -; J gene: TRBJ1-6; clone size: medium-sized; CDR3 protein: CAGERGNNSPLHF; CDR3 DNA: TGTGCCGGGGAGAGGGGGAACAATTCACCCCTCCACTTT
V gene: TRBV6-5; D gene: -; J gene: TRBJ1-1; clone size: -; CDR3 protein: CASSSGGSIEAFF; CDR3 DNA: TGTGCCAGCAGTTCGGGGGGTTCCATTGAAGCTTTCTTT
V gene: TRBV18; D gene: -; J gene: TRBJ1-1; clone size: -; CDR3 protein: CASSTGLPRPEAFF; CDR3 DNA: TGTGCCAGCTCAACGGGACTCCCGCGGCCTGAAGCTTTCTTT
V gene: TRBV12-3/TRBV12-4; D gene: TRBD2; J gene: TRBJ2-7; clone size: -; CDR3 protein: CANSPAISGRAYEQYF; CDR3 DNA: TGTGCCAACAGTCCTGCCATAAGCGGGAGGGCCTACGAGCAGTACTTC
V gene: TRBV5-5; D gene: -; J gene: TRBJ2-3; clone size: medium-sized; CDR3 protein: CASSPIIGPGTDTQYF; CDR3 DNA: TGTGCCAGCAGCCCCATAATTGGCCCGGGAACAGATACGCAGTATTTT
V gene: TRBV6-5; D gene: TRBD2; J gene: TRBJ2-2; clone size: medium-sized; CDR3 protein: CASSYGLAGSNTGELFF; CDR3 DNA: TGTGCCAGCAGTTACGGACTAGCGGGGTCGAACACCGGGGAGCTGTTTTTT
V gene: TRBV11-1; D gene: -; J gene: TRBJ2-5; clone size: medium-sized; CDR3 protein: CASSLGGVETQYF; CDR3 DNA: TGTGCCAGCAGCTTAGGAGGGGTGGAGACCCAGTACTTC
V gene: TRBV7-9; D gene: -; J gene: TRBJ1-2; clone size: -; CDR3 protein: CASSPQTIGGYTF; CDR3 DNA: TGTGCCAGCAGTCCCCAGACAATAGGAGGCTACACCTTC
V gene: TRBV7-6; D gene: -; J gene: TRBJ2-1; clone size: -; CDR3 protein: CASSFLDSNEQFF; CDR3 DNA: TGTGCCAGCAGCTTCCTGGACTCCAATGAGCAGTTCTTC
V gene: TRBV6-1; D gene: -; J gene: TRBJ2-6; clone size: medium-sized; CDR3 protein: CATPRPGANVLTF; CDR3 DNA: TGTGCCACACCCCGTCCTGGGGCCAACGTCCTGACTTTC
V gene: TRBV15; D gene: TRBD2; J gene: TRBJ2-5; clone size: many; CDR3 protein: CATSTPGLAGLEQYF; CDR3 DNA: TGTGCCACCAGCACCCCCGGACTAGCGGGACTTGAACAGTACTTC
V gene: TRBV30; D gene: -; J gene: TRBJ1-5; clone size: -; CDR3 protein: CAWSGDYNQPQHF; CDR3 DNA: TGTGCCTGGAGTGGAGACTACAATCAGCCCCAGCATTTT
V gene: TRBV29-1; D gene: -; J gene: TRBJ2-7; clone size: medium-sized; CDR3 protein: CSVEDGNRDYEQYF; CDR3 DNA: TGCAGCGTTGAAGATGGGAACAGGGACTACGAGCAGTACTTC
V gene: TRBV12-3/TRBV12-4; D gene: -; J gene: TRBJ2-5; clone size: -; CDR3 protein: CASSLLRVQETQYF; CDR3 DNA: TGTGCCAGCAGTTTATTAAGGGTCCAAGAGACCCAGTACTTC
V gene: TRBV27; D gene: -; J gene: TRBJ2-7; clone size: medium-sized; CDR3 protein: CASRARQLTPVGQYF; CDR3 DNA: TGTGCCAGCAGAGCTAGACAGTTAACTCCTGTGGGGCAGTACTTC
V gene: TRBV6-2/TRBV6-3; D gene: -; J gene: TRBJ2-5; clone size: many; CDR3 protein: CASSLWGAQETQYF; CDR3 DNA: TGTGCCAGCAGTTTATGGGGGGCGCAGGAGACCCAGTACTTC
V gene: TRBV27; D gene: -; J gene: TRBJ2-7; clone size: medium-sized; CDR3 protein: CASSLVAAGYEQYF; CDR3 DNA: TGTGCCAGCAGTTTAGTAGCGGCGGGGTACGAGCAGTACTTC
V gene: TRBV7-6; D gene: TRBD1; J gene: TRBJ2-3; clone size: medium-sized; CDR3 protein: CASSLAYRGRTDTQYF; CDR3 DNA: TGTGCCAGCAGCTTAGCCTACAGGGGGCGGACAGATACGCAGTATTTT
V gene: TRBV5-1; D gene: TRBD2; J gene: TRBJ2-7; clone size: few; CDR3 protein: CASSSLAGDEQYF; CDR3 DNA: TGCGCCAGCAGCTCACTAGCGGGAGACGAGCAGTACTTC
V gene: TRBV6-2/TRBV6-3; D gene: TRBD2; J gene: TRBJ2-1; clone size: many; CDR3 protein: CASSPGGLAGGHEQFF; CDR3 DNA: TGTGCCAGCAGTCCCGGGGGACTAGCGGGAGGGCACGAGCAGTTCTTC
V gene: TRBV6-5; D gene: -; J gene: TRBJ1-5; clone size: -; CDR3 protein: CASSYQKPPSNQPQHF; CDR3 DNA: TGTGCCAGCAGTTACCAAAAACCACCTAGCAATCAGCCCCAGCATTTT
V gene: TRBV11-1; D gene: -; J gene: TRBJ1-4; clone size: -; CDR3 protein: CASSLDRGGVELFF; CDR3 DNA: TGTGCCAGCAGCTTGGATAGGGGAGGAGTGGAACTGTTTTTT
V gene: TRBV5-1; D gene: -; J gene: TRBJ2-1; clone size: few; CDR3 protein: CASSLHGYNEQFF; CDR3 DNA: TGCGCCAGCAGCTTGCACGGTTACAATGAGCAGTTCTTC
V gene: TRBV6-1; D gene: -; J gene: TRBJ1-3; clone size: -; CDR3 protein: CASSHLSNSISGNTIYF; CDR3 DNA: TGTGCCAGCAGTCATCTTAGCAATTCCATCTCTGGAAACACCATATATTTT
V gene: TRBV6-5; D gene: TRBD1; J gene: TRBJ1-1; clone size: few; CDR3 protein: CASSGDRQTLNTEAFF; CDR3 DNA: TGTGCCAGCAGTGGGGACAGACAGACCTTGAACACTGAAGCTTTCTTT
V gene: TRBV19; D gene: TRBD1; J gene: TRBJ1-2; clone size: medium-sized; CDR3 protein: CASRTGVRYGYTF; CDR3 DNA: TGTGCCAGCCGGACAGGGGTACGCTATGGCTACACCTTC
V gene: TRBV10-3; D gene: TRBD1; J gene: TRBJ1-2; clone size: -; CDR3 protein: CAISPRATGTNYGYTF; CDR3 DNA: TGTGCCATCAGTCCTCGGGCGACAGGGACTAACTATGGCTACACCTTC
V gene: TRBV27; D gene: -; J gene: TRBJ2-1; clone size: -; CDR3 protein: CASSLSTGVGVNEQFF; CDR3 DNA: TGTGCCAGCAGTTTATCCACGGGAGTAGGGGTCAATGAGCAGTTCTTC
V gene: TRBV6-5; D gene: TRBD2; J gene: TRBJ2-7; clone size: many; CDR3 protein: CASRPSAGAVYEQYF; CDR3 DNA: TGTGCCAGCAGGCCGTCCGCGGGAGCAGTCTACGAGCAGTACTTC
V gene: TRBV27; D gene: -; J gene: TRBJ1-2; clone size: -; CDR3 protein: CASSFQGSGYTF; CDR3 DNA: TGTGCCAGCAGTTTTCAGGGATCTGGCTACACCTTC
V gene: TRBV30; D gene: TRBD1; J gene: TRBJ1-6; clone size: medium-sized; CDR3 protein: CAWSLDRNSPLHF; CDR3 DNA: TGTGCCTGGAGCCTGGACAGGAATTCACCCCTCCACTTT
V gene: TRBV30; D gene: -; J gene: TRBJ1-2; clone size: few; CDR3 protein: CAWSPVGANYGYTF; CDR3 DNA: TGTGCCTGGAGTCCGGTGGGGGCTAACTATGGCTACACCTTC
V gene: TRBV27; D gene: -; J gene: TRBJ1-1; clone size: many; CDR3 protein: CASSSSGRLTEAFF; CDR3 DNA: TGTGCCAGCAGTTCTTCAGGGAGGTTGACTGAAGCTTTCTTT
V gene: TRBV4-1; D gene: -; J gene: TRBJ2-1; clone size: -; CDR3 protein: CASSQEGASYNEQFF; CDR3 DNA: TGCGCCAGCAGCCAAGAGGGGGCTTCCTACAATGAGCAGTTCTTC
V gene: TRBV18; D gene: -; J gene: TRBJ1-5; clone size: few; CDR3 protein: CASSPGGGEPQHF; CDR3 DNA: TGTGCCAGCTCACCAGGGGGTGGAGAGCCCCAGCATTTT
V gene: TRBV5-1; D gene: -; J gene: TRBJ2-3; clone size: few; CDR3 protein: CASSFTRPTDTQYF; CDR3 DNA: TGCGCCAGCAGCTTTACTCGGCCCACAGATACGCAGTATTTT
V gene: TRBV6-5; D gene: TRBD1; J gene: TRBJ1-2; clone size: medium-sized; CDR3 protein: CASSYSRGGANGYTF; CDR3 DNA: TGTGCCAGCAGTTACTCGAGAGGGGGCGCGAATGGCTACACCTTC
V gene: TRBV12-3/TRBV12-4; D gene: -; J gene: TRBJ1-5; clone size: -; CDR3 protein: CASKPGEHQPQHF; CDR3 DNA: TGTGCCAGCAAGCCAGGGGAACATCAGCCCCAGCATTTT
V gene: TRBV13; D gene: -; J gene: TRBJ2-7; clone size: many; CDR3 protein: CASSRAGGQQIYEQYF; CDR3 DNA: TGTGCCAGCAGCCGCGCCGGGGGACAGCAGATCTACGAGCAGTACTTC
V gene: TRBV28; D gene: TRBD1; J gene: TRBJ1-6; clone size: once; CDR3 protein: CASSLVGQGYNSPLHF; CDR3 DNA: TGTGCCAGCAGTTTAGTTGGACAGGGATATAATTCACCCCTCCACTTT
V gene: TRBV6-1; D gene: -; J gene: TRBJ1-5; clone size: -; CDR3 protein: CASSADSAAQPQHF; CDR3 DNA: TGTGCCAGCAGTGCGGACAGCGCTGCTCAGCCCCAGCATTTT
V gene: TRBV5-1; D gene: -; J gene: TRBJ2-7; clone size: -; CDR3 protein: CASRPGIGQFYEQYF; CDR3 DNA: TGCGCCAGCAGACCGGGCATAGGGCAGTTTTACGAGCAGTACTTC
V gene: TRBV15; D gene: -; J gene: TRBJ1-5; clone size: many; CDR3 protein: CATSREGTRGTQHF; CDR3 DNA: TGTGCCACCAGCAGAGAGGGGACACGCGGGACCCAGCATTTT
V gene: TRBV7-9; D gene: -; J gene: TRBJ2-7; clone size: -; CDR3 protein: CASSLGGRTVTGSYEQYF; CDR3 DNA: TGTGCCAGCAGCTTAGGTGGGAGGACCGTAACTGGGTCCTACGAGCAGTACTTC
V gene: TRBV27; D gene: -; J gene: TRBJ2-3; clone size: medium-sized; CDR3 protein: CASSLRGSTDTQYF; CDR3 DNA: TGTGCCAGCAGTTTACGCGGGAGCACAGATACGCAGTATTTT
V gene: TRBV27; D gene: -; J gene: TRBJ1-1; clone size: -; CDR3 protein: CASSWEGKNTEAFF; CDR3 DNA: TGTGCCAGCAGTTGGGAGGGGAAGAACACTGAAGCTTTCTTT